This entry is about one T cell receptor (beta chain). These data come from a study of blood T cells in healthy people across ages. With 0 bases clipped from V and 7 bases from J, the junction kept 4 bases outside the gene matches. The length of the CDR3 is 15 residues. Germline V gives CDR1 LGHNA, CDR2 YSLEER. PCR was performed a second time for about 6 to 12 cycles using a sample-barcoded 5' primer and a J-beta primer mix. A minimum of 2.5 million CDR3-containing paired-end reads was obtained for each sample. MiXCR was run by TCRdb on the 5' RACE reads, yielding one entry per CDR3 protein. The sample has around 870,000 distinct CDR3 sequences; around 26% are singletons.

The TCR sequence derives from a woman older than 75 in good health. This chain links TRBV4-3 with TRBJ1-4; 8 nucleotides align to TRBD1. Sequenced input: blood. The CDR3 DNA reads TGCGCCAGCAGCCAAGATGCGACAGGGGCTGAAAAACTGTTTTTT. As protein: CASSQDATGAEKLFF.